Presented here are 21 T cell receptor beta chains from one specimen sequenced in a study of T-cell reconstitution after alpha-beta-depleted transplantation in children. Preparation of the TCRbeta library used unique molecular identifiers. One entry per CDR3 protein results from TCRdb running MiXCR on the PCR reads. The data hold some 300,000 distinct CDR3 sequences, with around 10% observed a single time. The sequencing here drew on PBMCs, taken before TCRalphabeta/CD19-depleted stem cell transplant. The receptor source for this set is a boy in the first two years of life with acute myeloid leukemia, due to receive a stem cell transplant.

This clonotype was detected only once. The rearrangement joins TRBV19 to TRBJ2-2; D perhaps matches TRBD2 (6 bases). V was clipped by 3 bases and J by 7 bases, with 12 bases between them. CDR1 and CDR2 from the germline V gene are LNHDA and SQIVND (reference sequence). This CDR3 has 14 residues. DNA for the CDR3: TGTGCCAGTAGTATGGCTAGCGACCACGGGGAGCTGTTTTTT. This gives the protein CASSMASDHGELFF. The entire variable domain, with the rest obtained from reference TRBV19 and TRBJ2-2, is as follows: DGGITQSPKYLFRKEGQNVTLSCEQNLNHDAMYWYRQDPGQGLRLIYYSQIVNDFQKGDIAEGYSVSREKKESFPLTVTSAQKNPTAFYLCASSMASDHGELFFGEGSRLTVL.

This clonotype occurred a few times. CDR3 protein: CAWSVGSYEQYF. CDR3 DNA sequence: TGTGCCTGGAGTGTAGGGAGCTACGAGCAGTACTTC. J is TRBJ2-7 and V is TRBV30; D perhaps matches TRBD2 (5 bases). The CDR3 runs 12 residues. Germline assignment: CDR1 GTSNPN and CDR2 SVGIG (reference sequence). Trimming left V 0 bases short and J 3 bases short, with 6 bases between.

There are many counts of this clonotype. V is TRBV20-1 and J is TRBJ1-5, with D unresolved. Germline CDR1 reads DFQATT; CDR2 reads SNEGSKA (reference sequence). The V gene lost 8 bases and the J gene lost 4 bases, with 21 bases spanning the gap. The CDR3 consists of 15 residues. Here the CDR3 reads CSPWGAGIGNQPQHF. In DNA, the CDR3 is TGCAGTCCTTGGGGTGCGGGGATTGGAAATCAGCCCCAGCATTTT.

This clonotype was seen at least ten times. V usage is TRBV28 and J usage is TRBJ2-3; D possibly corresponds to TRBD1 (6 bases). Germline assignment: CDR1 MDHEN and CDR2 SYDVKM. Trimming took off 5 bases at V and 2 bases at J, with 17 bases between the two ends. The CDR3 is made up of 16 amino acids. CDR3 loop: CASSQIRDTVTDTQYF. The CDR3 coding sequence is TGTGCCAGCAGTCAGATCCGGGACACCGTCACAGATACGCAGTATTTT.

This clonotype was seen many times. The V gene is TRBV12-3 or TRBV12-4, the J gene TRBJ2-3, with TRBD1 identical over 9 bases. The CDR3 totals 14 residues. Trimming took 6 bases from V and 1 from J; bases not matched to a gene: 2. The CDR3 coding sequence is TGTGCCAGCAGGTGGACAGGGGGCACAGATACGCAGTATTTT. Residues: CASRWTGGTDTQYF.

This clonotype appeared many times. V gene TRBV5-1 combines with J gene TRBJ2-7; 8 bases are a match to TRBD2. V gave up 2 bases and J gave up 0 bases; unmatched junction bases: 4. Germline CDR1 reads SGHRS; CDR2 reads YFSETQ. The CDR3 is 15 amino acids. The DNA of the CDR3 is TGCGCCAGCAGCTTAAGCGGGAGTAGCTCCTACGAGCAGTACTTC. It encodes CASSLSGSSSYEQYF.

This chain uses TRBV5-1 with TRBJ1-4; 8 positions agree with TRBD1. The germline gives CDR1 SGHRS, CDR2 YFSETQ. The V and J ends lost 2 bases and 6 bases, in that order; junction bases with no gene match: 6. The CDR3 contains 15 residues. CDR3 protein: CASSFGQGADEKLFF. The CDR3 DNA reads as TGCGCCAGCAGCTTTGGACAGGGCGCTGATGAAAAACTGTTTTTT.

This clonotype was detected many times. This chain connects TRBV5-1 to TRBJ2-2, with D perhaps TRBD1 (6 bases). CDR1 is SGHRS and CDR2 is YFSETQ in the germline V gene. The CDR3 length is 16 residues. The V gene lost 0 bases and the J gene lost 0 bases, with 9 bases spanning the gap. The CDR3 loop is CASSLEGGTNTGELFF. DNA for the CDR3: TGCGCCAGCAGCTTGGAAGGGGGAACGAACACCGGGGAGCTGTTTTTT.

The chain couples TRBV3-1 to TRBJ2-1, with 8 bases matching TRBD2. This CDR3 region has 18 residues. Trimming cost V 3 bases and J 2 bases; bases outside gene matches: 12. CDR1 is LGHDT, CDR2 YNNKEL, per germline (reference sequence). CDR3 loop: CASSQGYSGGHPYNEQFF. The CDR3 nucleotides are TGTGCCAGCAGCCAGGGATACAGCGGGGGCCACCCCTACAATGAGCAGTTCTTC.

In this sample, this clonotype turned up a few times. The V gene is TRBV28, the J gene TRBJ2-2; 10 bases are a match to TRBD2. Germline V CDR1 and CDR2: MDHEN, SYDVKM. V lost 2 bases, J lost 4 bases, and 19 bases stayed unmatched. The CDR3 extends over 21 amino acids. CDR3: CASSLDPWAGLAGAGTGELFF. The DNA for the CDR3 is TGTGCCAGCAGTTTAGATCCATGGGCTGGTCTAGCGGGAGCAGGCACCGGGGAGCTGTTTTTT.

This clonotype was recorded at least ten times. The V call is TRBV7-2, the J call TRBJ1-5; no firm D call. Germline CDR1 is SGHTA and CDR2 is FQGNSA. The ends were cut back, 1 base at V and 7 bases at J, with 8 bases in the middle. This CDR3 has 13 amino acids. CDR3 nucleotides: TGTGCCAGCAGCTTAGTAGGCAGCCAGCCCCAGCATTTT. Its protein is CASSLVGSQPQHF.

The V gene is TRBV20-1, the J gene TRBJ1-5, with TRBD1 identical over 10 bases. J gave up 7 bases and V 3 bases, and 6 bases lay outside the gene matches. Germline V gene data show CDR1 as DFQATT and CDR2 as SNEGSKA (reference sequence). The CDR3 sequence is 14 residues long. CDR3 protein: CSASAGTGEQPQHF. The DNA of the CDR3 is TGCAGTGCTAGCGCCGGGACAGGGGAACAGCCCCAGCATTTT.

This clonotype was detected only a few times. The genes are TRBV6-2 or TRBV6-3 and TRBJ2-7, with no clear D. The V end lost 2 bases, the J end lost 5 bases, and 13 bases lay between the germline ends. CDR3 length: 14 amino acids. Germline V gives CDR1 MNHEY, CDR2 SVGEGT. CDR3 loop: CASSYGGRVNEQYF. The CDR3, as DNA: TGTGCCAGCAGTTACGGCGGCAGAGTGAACGAGCAGTACTTC.

A note on this clonotype: This clone may be a read error of a much larger clone one base away. This chain uses TRBV12-3 or TRBV12-4 with TRBJ2-1; 11 bases agree with TRBD1. CDR3 length: 15 residues. CDR3 loop: CASRGQGAYYNGQFF. In DNA, the CDR3 is TGTGCCAGCAGAGGACAGGGGGCTTACTACAATGGGCAGTTCTTC.

This chain joins TRBV5-1 and TRBJ2-7, with D perhaps TRBD2 (6 bases). Germline V CDR1 and CDR2: SGHRS, YFSETQ. V gave up 0 bases and J gave up 5 bases, with 18 bases separating them. CDR3 length: 16 amino acids. CDR3 residues: CASSLVRGRLGHEQYF. CDR3 DNA sequence: TGCGCCAGCAGCTTGGTGCGGGGACGACTGGGCCACGAGCAGTACTTC.

At least ten counts were recorded for this clonotype. The chain has TRBV24-1 and TRBJ2-3; D might be TRBD1 (6 bases). The CDR3 is made up of 15 amino acids. CDR1 is KGHDR, CDR2 SFDVKD, per germline. The ends were cut back, 0 bases at V and 3 bases at J, with 9 bases in the middle. CDR3 in amino acids: CATSDLPTGTDTQYF. The CDR3 DNA follows: TGTGCCACCAGTGATTTGCCCACAGGGACAGATACGCAGTATTTT.

This clonotype was picked up many times. The chain is built from TRBV20-1 and TRBJ2-7; D may be TRBD1 (6 bases). CDR3 length equals 16 residues. The V end lost 0 bases, the J end lost 0 bases, and 15 bases lay between the germline ends. CDR1 and CDR2 (germline): DFQATT, SNEGSKA (reference sequence). The CDR3 DNA reads as TGCAGTGCTAGAGAGCCGAGACAGGTGTTCTCCTACGAGCAGTACTTC. Amino acid sequence: CSAREPRQVFSYEQYF.

This clonotype was observed at least ten times. V usage is TRBV4-2 and J usage is TRBJ2-3; 9 nucleotides agree with TRBD1. Germline V gene lookup returns CDR1 LGHNA and CDR2 YNFKEQ. The CDR3 sequence is 19 residues long. V was clipped by 4 bases and J by 1 base; unmatched bases: 15. The CDR3 is CASSLPGQGPQSGTDTQYF. The CDR3 DNA reads as TGTGCCAGCAGCCTACCGGGACAGGGTCCCCAGTCGGGCACAGATACGCAGTATTTT.

In its sample, this clonotype was seen a few times. The rearrangement joins TRBV3-1 to TRBJ2-3, with 7 bases matching TRBD1. The CDR3 extends over 12 amino acids. Germline CDR1 LGHDT, CDR2 YNNKEL (reference sequence). The trim removed 4 bases at V and 11 bases at J, leaving 6 bases unmatched. CDR3 region: CASSPGTDVQYF. The CDR3 DNA follows: TGTGCCAGCAGCCCAGGGACAGACGTGCAGTATTTT.

V and J are TRBV5-1 and TRBJ1-1; perhaps TRBD1 as D (5 bases). CDR3 length equals 12 residues. V lost 5 bases to trimming and J lost 8 bases, with 13 bases between them. Germline V gene data show CDR1 as SGHRS and CDR2 as YFSETQ. CDR3 amino acids: CASSPAGPEAFF. In DNA, the CDR3 is TGCGCCAGCAGTCCCGCGGGGCCAGAAGCTTTCTTT.

The chain is built from TRBV24-1 and TRBJ2-5, with D possibly TRBD1 on 7 matching bases. The ends were cut back, 5 bases at V and 5 bases at J, with 14 bases in the middle. Per the germline V gene, CDR1 is KGHDR and CDR2 is SFDVKD. The CDR3 runs to 14 residues. DNA of the CDR3: TGTGCCACCAGTGTCGGACAGGAGGGGGAGACCCAGTACTTC. This sequence encodes CATSVGQEGETQYF.